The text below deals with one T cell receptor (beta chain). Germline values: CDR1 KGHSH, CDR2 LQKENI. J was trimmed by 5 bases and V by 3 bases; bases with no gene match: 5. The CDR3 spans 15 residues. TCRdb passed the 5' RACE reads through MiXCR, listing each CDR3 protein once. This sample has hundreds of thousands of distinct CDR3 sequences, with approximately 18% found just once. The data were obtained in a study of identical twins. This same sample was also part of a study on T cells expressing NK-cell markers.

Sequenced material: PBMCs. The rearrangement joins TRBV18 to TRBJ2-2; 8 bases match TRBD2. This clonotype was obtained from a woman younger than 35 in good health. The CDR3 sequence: CASSPLASGTGELFF. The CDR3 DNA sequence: TGTGCCAGCTCACCTCTGGCTAGCGGGACCGGGGAGCTGTTTTTT. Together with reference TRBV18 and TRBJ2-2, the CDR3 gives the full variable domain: NAGVMQNPRHLVRRRGQEARLRCSPMKGHSHVYWYRQLPEEGLKFMVYLQKENIIDESGMPKERFSAEFPKEGPSILRIQQVVRGDSAAYFCASSPLASGTGELFFGEGSRLTVL.